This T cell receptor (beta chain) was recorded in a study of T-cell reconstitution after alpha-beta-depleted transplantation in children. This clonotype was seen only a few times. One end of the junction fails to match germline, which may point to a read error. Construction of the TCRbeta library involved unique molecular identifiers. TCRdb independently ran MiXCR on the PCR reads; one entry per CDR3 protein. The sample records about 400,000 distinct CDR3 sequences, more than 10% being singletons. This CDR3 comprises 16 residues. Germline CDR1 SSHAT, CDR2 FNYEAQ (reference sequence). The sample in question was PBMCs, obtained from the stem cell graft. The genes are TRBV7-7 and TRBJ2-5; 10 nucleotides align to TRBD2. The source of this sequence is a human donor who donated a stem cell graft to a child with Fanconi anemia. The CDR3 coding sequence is TGTGCTAGCAGCATCAGCGGGGGGGCCTCCCGGGAGACCCAGTACTTC. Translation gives CASSISGGASRETQYF. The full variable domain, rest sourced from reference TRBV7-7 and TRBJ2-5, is GAGVSQSPRYKVTKRGQDVTLRCDPISSHATLYWYQQALGQGPEFLTYFNYEAQPDKSGLPSDRFSAERPEGSISTLTIQRTEQRDSAMYRCASSISGGASRETQYFGPGTRLLVL.